This T cell receptor (beta chain) was obtained from a study of low-dose radiotherapy and immunotherapy resistance in tumors. Described time point: after trial treatment. As to treatment: LDRT plus nivolumab, ipilimumab, low-dose cyclophosphamide and aspirin (RACIN trial). TRAV- and TRBV-specific primers primed first-strand cDNA, covering alpha and beta chains. TCRs underwent around 18 PCR cycles of amplification with a constant-region primer and V-primer adapter. TCRdb re-derived calls from the reads in MiXCR, one entry per CDR3 protein. Of about 100,000 distinct CDR3 sequences in the sample, 20% to 25% were seen once. The table lists this clonotype with many counts. The CDR3 consists of 12 residues. Germline assignment: CDR1 DFQATT and CDR2 SNEGSKA (reference sequence). The V end was cut by 6 bases, the J end by 4 bases, with 11 bases between.

The TCR originated in a male donor with prostate cancer. Source: PBMCs, taken after low-dose radiotherapy plus immunotherapy. The chain employs TRBV20-1 and TRBJ2-3, with D hard to call. CDR3: CSARDPPDTQYF. CDR3 coding DNA: TGCAGTGCCCGCGACCCCCCAGATACGCAGTATTTT.